Given below is one T cell receptor (beta chain) in context. Its antigen is unknown. The data are from a study of shared clonotypes between healthy human individuals. Study-wide findings and caveats: Shared across several donors were 5% to 6% of the naive CD4 clonotypes. Relative to memory subsets, naive subsets generally showed larger estimated richness. For sorted subsets, rarefaction showed incomplete sequencing despite large depth.

TCRdb's table, derived via immunoSEQ multiplex PCR, lists solely in-frame clones and lacks some. The data show 800,000 to 1,200,000 clones, around 78% seen once. Material: memory CD4+ T cells from PBMCs. The subset denotes: CD45RA-negative fraction. This clonotype was sampled from a man aged 18 to 35 in good health. Some clones in this sample may be carry-over from other donors' samples.

The DNA for the CDR3 is TGCGCCAGCAGCTTAGGACGGAACTACGAGCAGTACTTC. Translated, it gives CASSLGRNYEQYF. The chain is built from TRBV5-1 and TRBJ2-7; D remains ambiguous. There are 13 residues in the CDR3. The ends were cut back, 2 bases at V and 3 bases at J, with 9 bases in the middle. The germline V gene has CDR1 SGHRS and CDR2 YFSETQ. Using reference TRBV5-1 and TRBJ2-7 for the parts outside the CDR3, the full variable domain is KAGVTQTPRYLIKTRGQQVTLSCSPISGHRSVSWYQQTPGQGLQFLFEYFSETQRNKGNFPGRFSGRQFSNSRSEMNVSTLELGDSALYLCASSLGRNYEQYFGPGTRLTVT.